One T cell receptor beta chain is described in this entry. Its antigen is unknown. The data derive from a study of blood T cells in healthy people across ages. With each sample, at least 6 micrograms of total RNA were extracted. It was with a sample-barcoded 5' primer and a J-beta primer mix that a second PCR of roughly 6 to 12 cycles was run. TCRdb reprocessed the 5' RACE reads via MiXCR and lists one record per CDR3 protein. The sample lists about 1.5 million distinct CDR3 sequences, approximately 43% occurring once. The germline CDR1 and CDR2 sequences are DFQATT and SNEGSKA (reference sequence). V was cut by 1 base and J by 6 bases, with 15 bases left in between. The CDR3 loop spans 14 amino acids. Study-level findings and limits: Getting older went along with TCR beta diversity per million T cells dropping roughly linearly.

What was sequenced was blood. The gene calls are TRBV20-1 and TRBJ1-1; tentative D call: TRBD1 (5 bases). This TCR came from a woman younger than 30 in good health. The CDR3 sequence is CSARGARRGSEAFF. CDR3 DNA sequence: TGCAGTGCTAGAGGGGCCAGGAGGGGTTCTGAAGCTTTCTTT.